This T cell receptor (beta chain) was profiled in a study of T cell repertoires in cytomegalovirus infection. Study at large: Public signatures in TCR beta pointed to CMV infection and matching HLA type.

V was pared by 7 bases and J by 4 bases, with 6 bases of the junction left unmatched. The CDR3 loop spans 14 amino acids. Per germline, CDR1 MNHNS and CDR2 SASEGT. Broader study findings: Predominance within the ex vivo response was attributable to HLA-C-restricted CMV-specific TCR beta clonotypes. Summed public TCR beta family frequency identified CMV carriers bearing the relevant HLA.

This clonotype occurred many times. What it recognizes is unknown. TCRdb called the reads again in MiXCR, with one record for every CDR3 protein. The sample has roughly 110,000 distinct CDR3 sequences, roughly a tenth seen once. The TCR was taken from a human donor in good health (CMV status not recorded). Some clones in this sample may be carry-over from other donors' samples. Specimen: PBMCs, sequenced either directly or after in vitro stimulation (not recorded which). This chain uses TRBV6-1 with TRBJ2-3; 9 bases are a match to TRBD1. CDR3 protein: CASNTGQGPDTQYF. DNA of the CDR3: TGTGCCAGCAATACGGGACAGGGACCAGATACGCAGTATTTT.